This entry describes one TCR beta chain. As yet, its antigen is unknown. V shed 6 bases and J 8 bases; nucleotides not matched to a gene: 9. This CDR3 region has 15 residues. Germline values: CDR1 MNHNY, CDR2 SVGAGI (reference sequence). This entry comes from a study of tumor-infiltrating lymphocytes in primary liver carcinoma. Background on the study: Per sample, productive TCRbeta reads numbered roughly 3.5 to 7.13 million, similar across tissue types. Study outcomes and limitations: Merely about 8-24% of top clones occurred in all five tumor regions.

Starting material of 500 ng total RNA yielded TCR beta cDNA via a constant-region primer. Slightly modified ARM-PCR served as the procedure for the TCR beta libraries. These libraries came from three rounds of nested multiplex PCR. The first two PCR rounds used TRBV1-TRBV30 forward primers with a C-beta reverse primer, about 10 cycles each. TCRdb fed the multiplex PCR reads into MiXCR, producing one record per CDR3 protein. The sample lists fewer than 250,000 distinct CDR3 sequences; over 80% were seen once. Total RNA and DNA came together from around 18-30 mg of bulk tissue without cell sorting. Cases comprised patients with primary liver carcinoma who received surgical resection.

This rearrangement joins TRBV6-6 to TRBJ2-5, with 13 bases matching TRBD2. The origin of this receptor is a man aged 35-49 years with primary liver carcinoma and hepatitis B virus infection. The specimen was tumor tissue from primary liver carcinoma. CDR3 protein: CASSLGLAGQETQYF. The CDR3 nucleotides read TGTGCCAGCAGCTTGGGACTAGCGGGACAGGAAACCCAGTACTTC.